This T cell receptor beta chain is drawn from a study of blood T cell repertoires in COVID-19. Turning to the study itself: The analysed material was cDNA or gDNA that came from T cells, B-cell-depleted T cells, or PBMCs.

In germline, CDR1 is SGHAT, CDR2 FQNNGV. CDR3 length: 19 residues. J gave up 3 bases and V 2 bases, and 13 bases lay outside the gene matches. Original methodology: Amplification of reference gene primers provided the estimated nucleated cell counts. This table comes from immunoSEQ multiplex PCR, and its TCRdb copy is limited to in-frame clones, with some not included. V, J and clone size are those of that table, while D and trimming were read from the DNA. This sample yields 250,000 or so clones, of which 88% are seen a single time; under 0.95% belongs to the top ten. This chain uses TRBV11-2 with TRBJ2-7; TRBD2 matches 13 bases. What was sequenced was peripheral blood. This TCR derives from a woman in her thirties with acute or convalescent COVID-19. The CDR3 region has the DNA TGTGCCAGCAGCTTAAGTGCCATCGGGTGGACTAGCGGGAGCTACGAGCAGTACTTC. Translation gives CASSLSAIGWTSGSYEQYF.